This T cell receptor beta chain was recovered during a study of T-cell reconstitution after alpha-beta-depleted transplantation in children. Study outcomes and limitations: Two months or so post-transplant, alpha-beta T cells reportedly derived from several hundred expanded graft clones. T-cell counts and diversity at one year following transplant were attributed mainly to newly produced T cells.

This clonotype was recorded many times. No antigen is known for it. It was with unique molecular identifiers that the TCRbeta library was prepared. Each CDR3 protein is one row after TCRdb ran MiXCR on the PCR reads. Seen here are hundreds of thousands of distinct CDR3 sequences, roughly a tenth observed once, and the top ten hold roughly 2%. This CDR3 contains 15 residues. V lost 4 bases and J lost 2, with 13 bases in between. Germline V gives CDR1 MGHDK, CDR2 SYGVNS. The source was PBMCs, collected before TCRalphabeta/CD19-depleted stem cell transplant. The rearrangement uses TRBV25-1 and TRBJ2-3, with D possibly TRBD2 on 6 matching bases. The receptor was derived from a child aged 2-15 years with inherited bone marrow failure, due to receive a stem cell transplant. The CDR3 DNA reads TGTGCCAGCAGTGCCCCGTGGGGGGACACAGATACGCAGTATTTT. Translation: CASSAPWGDTDTQYF.